Following are 22 T cell receptor beta chains from one sample sequenced in a study of cytomegalovirus exposure and HLA in healthy donors. It was with 60 Vbeta and 13 Jbeta primers that the PCR ran. Using immunoSEQ multiplex PCR, the repertoire was profiled, and TCRdb retains in-frame clones only, with some absent. Among roughly 180,000 clones listed, 80% to 90% were seen once. The sample taken for sequencing was PBMCs. The source is a man between 18 and 29 years old in good health and CMV-seropositive.

The chain recombines TRBV11-2 with TRBJ2-7; the D is unclear. V shed 2 bases and J shed 4 bases, with 12 bases lying between them. Germline V gives CDR1 SGHAT, CDR2 FQNNGV. The CDR3 has 14 residues. The CDR3 loop is CASSLMLPSYEQYF. In DNA, the CDR3 is TGTGCCAGCAGCTTAATGCTACCATCATACGAGCAGTACTTC.

The chain couples TRBV5-6 to TRBJ2-3, with TRBD2 identical over 8 bases. CDR3 length equals 14 residues. V lost 1 base to trimming and J lost 6 bases; unmatched junction nucleotides: 4. Germline V gives CDR1 SGHDT, CDR2 YYEEEE. As DNA, the CDR3 is TGTGCCAGCAGCTTGAACGGGGGGGTCGATACGCAGTATTTT. Encoded protein: CASSLNGGVDTQYF.

In DNA form, the CDR3 reads TGTGCCAGTCACCTTACAGGGTTGGGCACTGAAGCTTTCTTT. Translation gives CASHLTGLGTEAFF. The J gene is TRBJ1-1, the V gene TRBV27, with TRBD1 as a possible D gene (6 bases). CDR1 MNHEY and CDR2 SMNVEV come from the germline V gene (reference sequence). Trimming stripped 9 bases from V and 4 bases from J, with 18 bases between. CDR3 length equals 14 residues.

This chain uses TRBV2 with TRBJ2-2, with D hard to call. Germline assignment: CDR1 SNHLY and CDR2 FYNNEI. Trimming took 1 base from V and 3 from J, leaving 9 bases between them. This CDR3 spans 15 amino acids. This chain's CDR3 is CASSEGGRYTGELFF. In DNA, the CDR3 is TGTGCCAGCAGTGAAGGCGGTCGCTACACCGGGGAGCTGTTTTTT.

This clone has just a few counts. This rearrangement joins TRBV10-3 to TRBJ1-1, with 9 nucleotides matching TRBD1. The CDR3 is 15 amino acids. The germline gives CDR1 ENHRY, CDR2 SYGVKD. V shed 2 bases and J 3 bases; nucleotides not matched to a gene: 4. The CDR3, as DNA: TGTGCCATCAGTGAGACAGGGGGCAGGGACACTGAAGCTTTCTTT. It specifies CAISETGGRDTEAFF.

V gene TRBV6-5 combines with J gene TRBJ2-7; perhaps TRBD1 as D (5 bases). CDR3 size: 14 residues. Between the trimmed V and J ends, which lost 1 base and 2 bases, there was a span of 9 bases. Germline V gives CDR1 MNHEY, CDR2 SVGAGI. The CDR3 nucleotides are TGTGCCAGCAGTTACTTGGGGCCGACCTACGAGCAGTACTTC. This encodes CASSYLGPTYEQYF.

CDR3 DNA: TGTGCCAGCAGTGCTGGACAGGGGGTTGGCTATGGCTACACCTTC. Translated: CASSAGQGVGYGYTF. The chain links TRBV2 to TRBJ1-2; 10 bases are a match to TRBD1. Germline trimming cut 4 bases from V and 4 bases from J; bases unmatched to any gene: 6. Germline V lookup: CDR1 SNHLY, CDR2 FYNNEI. The CDR3 is made up of 15 amino acids.

The chain employs TRBV6-1 and TRBJ1-4; D ambiguous. The germline CDR1 and CDR2 sequences are MNHNS and SASEGT. With 6 bases removed from V and 0 bases from J, the gap between germline ends came to 20 bases. This CDR3 comprises 18 residues. CDR3 amino acids: CASSERTGLTATNEKLFF. CDR3 nucleotides: TGTGCCAGCAGCGAAAGAACCGGACTGACTGCAACTAATGAAAAACTGTTTTTT.

This sequence joins TRBV5-1 and TRBJ2-5, with 7 bases fitting TRBD1. CDR3 size: 14 residues. Germline V gene sequence: CDR1 SGHRS, CDR2 YFSETQ. V dropped 0 bases and J dropped 5; count of bases not matched to a gene: 4. The CDR3 here is CASSLATGWETQYF. The DNA for the CDR3 is TGCGCCAGCAGCTTGGCGACAGGGTGGGAGACCCAGTACTTC.

V usage is TRBV9 and J usage is TRBJ2-5; the match to TRBD2 covers 9 bases. The CDR3 runs to 15 residues. Trimming at V came to 0 bases and at J to 5 bases, leaving 5 bases not matched to a gene. CDR1 is SGDLS, CDR2 YYNGEE, per germline. CDR3 amino acids: CASSVDLAGLETQYF. The DNA of the CDR3 is TGTGCCAGCAGCGTAGACCTAGCGGGACTGGAGACCCAGTACTTC.

The chain couples TRBV6-5 to TRBJ2-3; TRBD1 aligns across 7 bases. CDR1 and CDR2 (germline): MNHEY, SVGAGI. After removal of 8 bases from V and 5 bases from J, the junction contained 1 base not matched to a gene. The CDR3 totals 11 residues. DNA of the CDR3: TGTGCCAGCCACAGGGGAGATACGCAGTATTTT. Protein sequence: CASHRGDTQYF.

This clone has just a few counts. CDR3 nucleotide sequence: TGTGCCAGCAGTTTACGGGGGGGTCGTCCCCTCCACTTT. This encodes CASSLRGGRPLHF. The chain employs TRBV28 and TRBJ1-6, with D possibly being TRBD1 (5 bases). This CDR3 is built from 13 residues. The V gene's germline CDR1 is MDHEN and CDR2 SYDVKM. Trimming removed 2 bases from V and 13 bases from J, with 12 bases in between.

The chain carries TRBV19 and TRBJ2-4; a possible D gene is TRBD1 (6 bases). Looked up from germline, CDR1 is LNHDA and CDR2 is SQIVND (reference sequence). The CDR3 has 14 amino acids. V was clipped by 5 bases and J by 5 bases, with 13 bases between them. The CDR3: CASSPWTAENIQYF. Written as DNA, the CDR3 is TGTGCCAGTAGTCCCTGGACAGCAGAAAACATTCAGTACTTC.

The rearrangement links TRBV5-1 to TRBJ2-3; D perhaps matches TRBD1 (6 bases). The germline gives CDR1 SGHRS, CDR2 YFSETQ. This CDR3 region has 14 residues. Deletions cut 0 bases from V and 6 bases from J, with 11 bases between. In DNA form, the CDR3 reads TGCGCCAGCAGCTTGGACAGGGTACCGGATACGCAGTATTTT. Protein sequence: CASSLDRVPDTQYF. The full variable domain, its missing parts supplied by reference TRBV5-1 and TRBJ2-3, is KAGVTQTPRYLIKTRGQQVTLSCSPISGHRSVSWYQQTPGQGLQFLFEYFSETQRNKGNFPGRFSGRQFSNSRSEMNVSTLELGDSALYLCASSLDRVPDTQYFGPGTRLTVL.

The rearrangement links TRBV6-6 to TRBJ2-7, with 7 bases fitting TRBD1. Looked up from germline, CDR1 is MNHNY and CDR2 is SVGAGI (reference sequence). The V gene end was trimmed by 1 base and the J gene end by 3 bases; junction bases not matched to a gene: 6. This CDR3 comprises 15 residues. CDR3 nucleotide sequence: TGTGCCAGCAGTTACTGGGGGACAGTTAACTACGAGCAGTACTTC. It codes for CASSYWGTVNYEQYF.

The DNA for the CDR3 is TGCGCCAGCAGCAAAACAGGGAACGCTAATGAAAAACTGTTTTTT. Its protein is CASSKTGNANEKLFF. The chain employs TRBV5-1 and TRBJ1-4; a possible D gene is TRBD1 (6 bases). The ends were cut back, 4 bases at V and 3 bases at J, with 13 bases in the middle. Per the germline V gene, CDR1 is SGHRS and CDR2 is YFSETQ. This CDR3 region has 15 residues.

The chain couples TRBV10-3 to TRBJ2-2; 12 nucleotides align to TRBD1. Germline CDR1 reads ENHRY; CDR2 reads SYGVKD. J lost 7 bases, V lost 2 bases, and 8 bases had no gene match. CDR3 length: 17 amino acids. The CDR3: CAISETGTGGADGELFF. The DNA for the CDR3 is TGTGCCATCAGTGAGACCGGGACAGGGGGCGCAGACGGGGAGCTGTTTTTT.

The rearrangement joins TRBV6-5 to TRBJ2-7; no reliable D call. Trimming cost V 0 bases and J 0 bases, with 9 bases left between them. CDR3 length: 15 amino acids. Looked up from germline, CDR1 is MNHEY and CDR2 is SVGAGI. The CDR3 reads CASSYSSAYSYEQYF. The DNA for the CDR3 is TGTGCCAGCAGTTACTCGAGCGCCTACTCCTACGAGCAGTACTTC.

The chain couples TRBV5-6 to TRBJ1-1; D is possibly TRBD1 (6 bases). The germline gives CDR1 SGHDT, CDR2 YYEEEE. The CDR3 is made up of 18 amino acids. V lost 3 bases and J 0 bases, leaving 21 bases between the germline ends. In nucleotides, the CDR3 is TGTGCCAGCAGCTGGAACAGGGTCTCCGCCGGGATGAACACTGAAGCTTTCTTT. Translation gives CASSWNRVSAGMNTEAFF.

This clone showed up just once. The chain joins TRBV5-4 to TRBJ1-1, with TRBD1 matching 9 bases. V dropped 0 bases and J dropped 3; count of bases not matched to a gene: 6. The CDR3 spans 16 residues. Germline loops: CDR1 SGHNT, CDR2 YYREEE (reference sequence). The CDR3 nucleotides read TGTGCCAGCAGCTTGGCCGGGACAGGGTGGGACACTGAAGCTTTCTTT. This translates into CASSLAGTGWDTEAFF.

This chain links TRBV15 with TRBJ2-5; 8 bases match TRBD1. The DNA end favors TRBJ2-7, so the J call may be wrong. This CDR3 is 16 amino acids long. Germline assignment: CDR1 LNHNV and CDR2 YYDKDF (reference sequence). The CDR3: CATSDLGGQVHYEQYF. CDR3 DNA sequence: TGTGCCACCAGCGACCTGGGGGGACAGGTACACTACGAGCAGTACTTC.

The CDR3 spells CASSPPETSLLAKNIQYF. For the CDR3, the DNA is TGTGCCAGCAGCCCGCCGGAGACTTCTCTTTTAGCCAAAAACATTCAGTACTTC. This chain connects TRBV5-5 to TRBJ2-4; D gene unclear. This CDR3 is built from 18 residues. The germline V gene has CDR1 SGHKS and CDR2 YYEKEE (reference sequence). Trimming pared 4 bases from V and 0 bases from J, leaving 20 bases between.